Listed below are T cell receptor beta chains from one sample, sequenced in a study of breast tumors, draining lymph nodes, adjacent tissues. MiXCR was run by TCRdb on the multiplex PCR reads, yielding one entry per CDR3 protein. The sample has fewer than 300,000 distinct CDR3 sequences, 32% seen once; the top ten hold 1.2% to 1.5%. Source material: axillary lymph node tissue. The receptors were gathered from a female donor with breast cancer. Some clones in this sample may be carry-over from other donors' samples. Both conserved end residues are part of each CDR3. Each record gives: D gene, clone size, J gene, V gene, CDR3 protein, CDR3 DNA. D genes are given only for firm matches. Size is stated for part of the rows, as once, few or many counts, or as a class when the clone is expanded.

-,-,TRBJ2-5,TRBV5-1,CASSLSPGGDETQYF,TGCGCCAGCAGCTTGTCTCCCGGGGGTGACGAGACCCAGTACTTC
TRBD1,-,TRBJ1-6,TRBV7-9,CASRIGQGALPLHF,TGTGCCAGCAGGATTGGGCAGGGGGCCTTACCCCTCCACTTT
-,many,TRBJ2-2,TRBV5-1,CASSFGGSDTGELFF,TGCGCCAGCAGCTTTGGGGGGAGTGACACCGGGGAGCTGTTTTTT
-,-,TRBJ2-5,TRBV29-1,CSASGVLKTQYF,TGCAGCGCCTCGGGGGTATTGAAGACCCAGTACTTC
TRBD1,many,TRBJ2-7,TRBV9,CASSVALGQGYEQYF,TGTGCCAGCAGCGTAGCATTAGGACAGGGATACGAGCAGTACTTC
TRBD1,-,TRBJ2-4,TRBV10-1,CATRDRGNIQYF,TGCGCCACCCGGGACAGGGGGAACATTCAGTACTTC
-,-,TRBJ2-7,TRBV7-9,CVSRGGYEQYF,TGTGTCAGCAGGGGGGGCTACGAGCAGTATTTC
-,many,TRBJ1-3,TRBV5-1,CASSLSGDTIYF,TGCGCCAGCAGCTTGTCGGGGGACACCATATATTTT
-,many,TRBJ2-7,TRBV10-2,CASSPQGGEQYF,TGCGCCAGCAGCCCCCAAGGGGGCGAGCAGTACTTC
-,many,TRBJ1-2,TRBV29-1,CSVEGGTLTGYTF,TGCAGCGTTGAAGGGGGAACCCTTACTGGCTACACCTTC
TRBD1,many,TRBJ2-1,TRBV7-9,CASSIRTGGGSYNEQFF,TGTGCCAGCAGCATTAGGACAGGGGGGGGCTCCTACAATGAGCAGTTCTTC
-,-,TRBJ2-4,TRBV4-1,CASSQGPSRAKNIQYF,TGCGCCAGCAGCCAAGGCCCTAGCCGGGCCAAAAACATTCAGTACTTC
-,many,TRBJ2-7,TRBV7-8,CASSLTISGPAPYF,TGTGCCAGCAGCCTCACTATTTCCGGGCCCGCTCCGTACTTC
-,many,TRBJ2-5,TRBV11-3,CASSLGLDSQETQYF,TGTGCCAGCAGCTTAGGTTTGGACAGTCAAGAGACCCAGTACTTC
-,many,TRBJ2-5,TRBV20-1,CSARMAGRGETQYF,TGCAGTGCTAGAATGGCGGGGAGGGGGGAGACCCAGTACTTC
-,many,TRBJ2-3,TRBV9,CASSVGGSFTDTQYF,TGTGCCAGCAGCGTAGGTGGGAGCTTCACAGATACGCAGTATTTT
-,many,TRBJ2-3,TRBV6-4,CASSSRGARDTQYF,TGTGCCAGCAGTAGCCGGGGGGCAAGAGATACGCAGTATTTT
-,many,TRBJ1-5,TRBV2,CASSERAALQPQHF,TGTGCCAGCAGTGAAAGGGCAGCACTTCAGCCCCAGCATTTT
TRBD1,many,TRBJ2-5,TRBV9,CASSVVGGQETQSF,TGTGCCAGCAGCGTAGTAGGGGGCCAAGAGACCCAGTCCTTC
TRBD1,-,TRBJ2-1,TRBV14,CASSRPGTGVTDTQFF,TGTGCCAGCAGCCGCCCCGGGACAGGGGTCACAGATACGCAGTTCTTC
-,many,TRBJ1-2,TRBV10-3,CAISEEEEGGYTF,TGTGCCATCAGTGAAGAGGAGGAGGGGGGCTACACCTTC
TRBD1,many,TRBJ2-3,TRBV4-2,CASSQDLGDSRAQYF,TGTGCCAGCAGCCAAGATTTGGGGGACAGTCGGGCGCAGTATTTT
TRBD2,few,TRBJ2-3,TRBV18,CASSPGLAGEGTQYF,TGTGCCAGCTCACCGGGACTAGCGGGAGAGGGTACGCAGTATTTT
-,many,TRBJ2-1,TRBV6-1,CASTLLADEQFF,TGTGCCAGCACCCTACTAGCTGATGAGCAGTTCTTC
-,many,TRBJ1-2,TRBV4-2,CASSQDGGNYGYTF,TGTGCCAGCAGCCAAGATGGGGGGAACTATGGCTACACCTTC
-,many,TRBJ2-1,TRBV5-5,CASSLESGYNEQFF,TGTGCCAGCAGCTTGGAATCTGGCTACAATGAGCAGTTCTTC
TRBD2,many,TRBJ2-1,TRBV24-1,CATSDRGTSGRGNEQFF,TGTGCCACCAGTGACCGCGGGACTAGCGGGAGGGGTAATGAGCAGTTCTTC
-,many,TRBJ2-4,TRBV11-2,CASSLLLAKNIQYF,TGTGCCAGCAGCTTACTCCTAGCCAAAAACATTCAGTACTTC
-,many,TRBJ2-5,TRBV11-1,CASSRGTYGTQYF,TGTGCCAGCAGCCGAGGGACTTATGGGACCCAGTACTTC
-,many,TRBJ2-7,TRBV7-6,CASSSTAWSEQYF,TGTGCCAGCAGCTCCACGGCCTGGAGCGAGCAGTACTTC
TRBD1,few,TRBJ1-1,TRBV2,CASRGQGLTEAFF,TGTGCCAGCAGGGGACAGGGTCTGACTGAAGCTTTCTTT
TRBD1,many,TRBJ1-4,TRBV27,CASSHRGERLFF,TGTGCCAGCAGCCACAGGGGCGAGAGACTGTTTTTT
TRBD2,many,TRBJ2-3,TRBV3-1,CASGTTSTDTQYF,TGTGCCAGCGGGACTACTAGCACAGATACGCAGTATTTT
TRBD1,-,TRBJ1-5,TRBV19,CASHTGTGINQPQHF,TGTGCCAGTCACACCGGGACAGGGATCAATCAGCCCCAGCATTTT
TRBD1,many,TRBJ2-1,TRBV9,CASSVVDRGYNEQFF,TGTGCCAGCAGCGTAGTGGACAGGGGTTACAATGAGCAGTTCTTC
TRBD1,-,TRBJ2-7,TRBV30,CASPDRDYEQYF,TGTGCCAGCCCCGACAGGGACTACGAGCAGTACTTC
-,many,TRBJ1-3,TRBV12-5,CASGLATGNGNTIYF,TGTGCTAGTGGTTTGGCAACAGGGAATGGAAACACCATATATTTT
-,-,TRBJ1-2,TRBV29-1,CSVHSGGAEDYGYTF,TGCAGCGTTCACTCAGGAGGGGCCGAGGACTATGGCTACACCTTC
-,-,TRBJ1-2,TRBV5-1,CASSLDPGGGYTF,TGCGCCAGCAGCTTGGATCCGGGTGGTGGCTACACCTTC